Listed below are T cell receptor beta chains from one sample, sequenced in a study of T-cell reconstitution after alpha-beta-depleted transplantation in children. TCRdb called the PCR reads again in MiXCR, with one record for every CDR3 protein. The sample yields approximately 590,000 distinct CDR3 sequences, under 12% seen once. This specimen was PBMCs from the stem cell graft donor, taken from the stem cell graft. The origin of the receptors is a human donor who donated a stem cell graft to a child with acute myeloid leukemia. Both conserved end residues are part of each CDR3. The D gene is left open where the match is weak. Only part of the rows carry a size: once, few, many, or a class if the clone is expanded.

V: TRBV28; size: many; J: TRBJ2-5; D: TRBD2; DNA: TGTGCCAGCAGTTTAGGGGGACTAGTGGAGACCCAGTACTTC; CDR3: CASSLGGLVETQYF
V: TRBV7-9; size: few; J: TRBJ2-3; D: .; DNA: TGTGCCAGCAGCCCCCTATGGCAGGGGCGGGGTGATACGCAGTATTTT; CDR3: CASSPLWQGRGDTQYF
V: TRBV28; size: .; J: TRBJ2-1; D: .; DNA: TGTGCCAGCAGTTTAATAGGGGGTTTGAATGAGCAGTTCTTC; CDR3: CASSLIGGLNEQFF
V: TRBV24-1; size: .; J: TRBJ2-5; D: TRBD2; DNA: TGTGCCACCAGTGATTTGAGGTCGGGAAAACTAGCGGCCAACCAAGAGACCCAGTACTTC; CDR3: CATSDLRSGKLAANQETQYF
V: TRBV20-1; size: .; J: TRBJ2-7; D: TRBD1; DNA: TGCAGTGCTTCAACGGGACAGTCCTACGAGCAGTACTTC; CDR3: CSASTGQSYEQYF
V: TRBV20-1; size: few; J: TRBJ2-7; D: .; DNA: TGCAGTGCTAGAGATCCCCAGCGGGAGCAGTACTTC; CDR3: CSARDPQREQYF
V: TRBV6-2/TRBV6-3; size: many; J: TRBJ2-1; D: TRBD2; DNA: TGTGCCAGCAGTTACTCGTTGGGACTAGCGGGACCCTCCTACAATGAGCAGTTCTTC; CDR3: CASSYSLGLAGPSYNEQFF
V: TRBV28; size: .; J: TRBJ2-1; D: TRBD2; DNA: TGTGCCAGCAGTTTCCCTAGCGGCCAATACAATGAGCAGTTCTTC; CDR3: CASSFPSGQYNEQFF
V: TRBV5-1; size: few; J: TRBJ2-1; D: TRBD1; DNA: TGCGCCAGCAGCCGCGAGGGGGCACCAGACAATGAGCAGTTCTTC; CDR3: CASSREGAPDNEQFF
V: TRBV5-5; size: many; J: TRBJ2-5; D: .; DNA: TGTGCCAGCAGCTTGGGACAGATACAAGAGACCCAGTACTTC; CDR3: CASSLGQIQETQYF
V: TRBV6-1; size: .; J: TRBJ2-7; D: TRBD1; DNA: TGTGCCAGCTCGATGACAGGGATCCACGAGCAGTACTTC; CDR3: CASSMTGIHEQYF
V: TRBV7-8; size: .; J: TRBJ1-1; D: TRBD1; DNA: TGTGCCAGCAGCTTCGGGACAGGCCCGAACACTGAAGCTTTCTTT; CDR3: CASSFGTGPNTEAFF
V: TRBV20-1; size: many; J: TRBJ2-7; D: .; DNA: TGCAGTGCAAACCGGGACCGAAGCTACGAGCAGTACTTC; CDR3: CSANRDRSYEQYF
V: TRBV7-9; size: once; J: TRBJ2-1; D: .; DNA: TGTGCCAGCACCCTCTTTAGTGGGGGCTCCAATGAGCAGTTCTTC; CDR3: CASTLFSGGSNEQFF
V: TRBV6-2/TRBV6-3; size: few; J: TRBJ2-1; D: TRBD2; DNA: TGTGCCAGTATCGGGAATAGCGGGAGTTACAATGAGCAGTTCTTC; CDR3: CASIGNSGSYNEQFF
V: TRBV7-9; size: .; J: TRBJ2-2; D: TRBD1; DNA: TGTGCCAGCAGCCCGCGGGACAGGGCGGGCGGGGAGCTGTTTTTT; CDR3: CASSPRDRAGGELFF
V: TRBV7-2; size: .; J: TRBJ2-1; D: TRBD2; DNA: TGTGCCAGCAGCCGGGGACTAGCGGGAGGGCCTATGCATGAGCAGTTCTTC; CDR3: CASSRGLAGGPMHEQFF
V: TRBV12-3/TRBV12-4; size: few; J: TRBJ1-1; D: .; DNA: TGTGCCAGCAGTTTCGCAACACGGTGGAACACTGAAGCTTTCTTT; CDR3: CASSFATRWNTEAFF
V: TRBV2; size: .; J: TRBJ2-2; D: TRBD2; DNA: TGTGCCAGCAGTGAAGTAAGCGGGAGCAGGAACGGGGAGCTGTTTTTT; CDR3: CASSEVSGSRNGELFF
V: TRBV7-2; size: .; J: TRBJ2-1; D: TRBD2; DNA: TGTGCCAGCAGCTCGAGCGGGGGGCGATACAATGAGCAGTTCTTC; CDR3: CASSSSGGRYNEQFF
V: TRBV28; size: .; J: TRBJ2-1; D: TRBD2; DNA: TGTGCCAGCAGTTTTGGGGATAGCGGGAGACGGGGTGAGCAGTTCTTC; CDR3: CASSFGDSGRRGEQFF